The rows below give T cell receptor beta chains drawn from one sample of a study of T cell changes during pregnancy in multiple sclerosis. TCRdb keeps only in-frame clones here, not all; method: immunoSEQ multiplex PCR. The data contain tens of thousands of clones, roughly 90% of them singletons. Sequenced here: CD4+ T cells from peripheral blood mononuclear cells, sampled in the third trimester of pregnancy. All receptors derive from a female donor in good health, enrolled as a control in a pregnancy study. Each CDR3 is given with its conserved first and last residue. Each record gives: J gene, clone size, V gene, D gene, CDR3 DNA, CDR3 protein. The D gene is left open where the match is weak. Rows may omit the clone size; those that give it use once, few, many or a size class.

j_gene: TRBJ1-2; abundance: few; v_gene: TRBV2; d_gene: -; CDR3nt: TGTGCCAGCAGTGAAGCGTGGACTGATGGCTACACCTTC; CDR3aa: CASSEAWTDGYTF
j_gene: TRBJ1-1; abundance: -; v_gene: TRBV5-1; d_gene: -; CDR3nt: TGCGCCAGCAGCCCTGGGGGCCGGACTGAAGCTTTCTTT; CDR3aa: CASSPGGRTEAFF
j_gene: TRBJ1-1; abundance: -; v_gene: TRBV5-4; d_gene: -; CDR3nt: TGTGCCAGCAGCCGGCCGCCAGGCCTGCCGAACACTGAAGCTTTCTTT; CDR3aa: CASSRPPGLPNTEAFF
j_gene: TRBJ1-6; abundance: -; v_gene: TRBV9; d_gene: TRBD1; CDR3nt: TGTGCCAGCAGCGTACAGGGGGCTGAGAATTCACCCCTCCACTTT; CDR3aa: CASSVQGAENSPLHF
j_gene: TRBJ1-5; abundance: -; v_gene: TRBV6-6; d_gene: TRBD1; CDR3nt: TGTGCCAGCCGAACAGGGGGCCTTCAGCCCCAGCATTTT; CDR3aa: CASRTGGLQPQHF
j_gene: TRBJ1-1; abundance: -; v_gene: TRBV18; d_gene: -; CDR3nt: TGTGCCAGCTCAGGGATTGGAGGTCAGAACACTGAAGCTTTCTTT; CDR3aa: CASSGIGGQNTEAFF
j_gene: TRBJ2-7; abundance: -; v_gene: TRBV11-2; d_gene: -; CDR3nt: TGTGCCAGCAGCTTTCGGACGGGGACTGGGGACTACGAGCAGTACTTC; CDR3aa: CASSFRTGTGDYEQYF
j_gene: TRBJ1-6; abundance: -; v_gene: TRBV5-1; d_gene: -; CDR3nt: TGCGCCAGCAGCTTGGTAGGGGATTGGAATTCACCCCTCCACTTT; CDR3aa: CASSLVGDWNSPLHF
j_gene: TRBJ1-1; abundance: -; v_gene: TRBV9; d_gene: -; CDR3nt: TGTGCCAGCAGCCAAAGAAACGGAGCTTTCTTT; CDR3aa: CASSQRNGAFF
j_gene: TRBJ1-1; abundance: -; v_gene: TRBV5-5; d_gene: -; CDR3nt: TGTGCCAGCAGCTTGGGACAAGTCTTCCCCACTGAAGCTTTCTTT; CDR3aa: CASSLGQVFPTEAFF
j_gene: TRBJ2-5; abundance: -; v_gene: TRBV29-1; d_gene: -; CDR3nt: TGCAGCGTGGGGGCCGGGGAGACCCAGTACTTC; CDR3aa: CSVGAGETQYF
j_gene: TRBJ2-5; abundance: -; v_gene: TRBV19; d_gene: -; CDR3nt: TGTGCCAGTAGTCCCGGAGTAGGCAGTCAAGAGACCCAGTACTTC; CDR3aa: CASSPGVGSQETQYF
j_gene: TRBJ2-7; abundance: -; v_gene: TRBV4-1; d_gene: TRBD2; CDR3nt: TGCGCCAGCAGCCAAGATACTAGCGGACCCGCTAACGAGCAGTACTTC; CDR3aa: CASSQDTSGPANEQYF
j_gene: TRBJ1-1; abundance: -; v_gene: TRBV27; d_gene: TRBD1; CDR3nt: TGTGCCAGCAGCCCCTTAGGACAGGGGGGGAACACTGAAGCTTTCTTT; CDR3aa: CASSPLGQGGNTEAFF
j_gene: TRBJ1-1; abundance: -; v_gene: TRBV9; d_gene: -; CDR3nt: TGTGCCAGCAGCGTTGACCCGGAGATGAACACTGAAGCTTTCTTT; CDR3aa: CASSVDPEMNTEAFF
j_gene: TRBJ1-5; abundance: -; v_gene: TRBV2; d_gene: -; CDR3nt: TGTGCCAGCAGTGACGGGTGGAATCAGCCCCAGCATTTT; CDR3aa: CASSDGWNQPQHF
j_gene: TRBJ2-3; abundance: once; v_gene: TRBV7-7; d_gene: -; CDR3nt: TGTGCTAGCAGCGATGGGGCGGACGCGACGCAGTATTTT; CDR3aa: CASSDGADATQYF
j_gene: TRBJ1-6; abundance: few; v_gene: TRBV5-4; d_gene: TRBD1; CDR3nt: TGTGCCAGCAGCCCCCATTTAGGGGACAGAGAACTCTTT; CDR3aa: CASSPHLGDRELF
j_gene: TRBJ2-6; abundance: -; v_gene: TRBV7-3; d_gene: -; CDR3nt: TGTGCCAGCAGCAACTACCTTGCTGGGGCCAACGTCCTGACTTTC; CDR3aa: CASSNYLAGANVLTF
j_gene: TRBJ2-7; abundance: once; v_gene: TRBV7-3; d_gene: -; CDR3nt: TGTGCCAGCAGCTTAAGTGCTAGCGCCTACGAGCAGTACTTC; CDR3aa: CASSLSASAYEQYF
j_gene: TRBJ2-1; abundance: once; v_gene: TRBV18; d_gene: TRBD2; CDR3nt: TGTGCCAGCTCAACGGTACTAGCGGGGGGGAGGAATGAGCAGTTCTTC; CDR3aa: CASSTVLAGGRNEQFF
j_gene: TRBJ1-3; abundance: -; v_gene: TRBV5-1; d_gene: TRBD1; CDR3nt: TGCGCCAGCAGCCCGGACAGGGCCCCTGGAAACACCATATATTTT; CDR3aa: CASSPDRAPGNTIYF
j_gene: TRBJ2-3; abundance: -; v_gene: TRBV2; d_gene: TRBD2; CDR3nt: TGTGCCAGCAGTGAACGGGGGGGTCCTCTTAGCACAGATACGCAGTATTTT; CDR3aa: CASSERGGPLSTDTQYF
j_gene: TRBJ2-7; abundance: -; v_gene: TRBV18; d_gene: -; CDR3nt: TGTGCCAGCTCACCCTCCTACTACGAGCAGTACTTC; CDR3aa: CASSPSYYEQYF
j_gene: TRBJ2-1; abundance: once; v_gene: TRBV9; d_gene: -; CDR3nt: TGTGCCAGCAGCGGTACAGGGAATAATGAGCAGTTCTTC; CDR3aa: CASSGTGNNEQFF
j_gene: TRBJ2-5; abundance: once; v_gene: TRBV27; d_gene: TRBD1; CDR3nt: TGTGCCAGCAGTCCCCAGACAGGGGGGTTCCGAGAGACCCAGTACTTC; CDR3aa: CASSPQTGGFRETQYF
j_gene: TRBJ2-3; abundance: -; v_gene: TRBV4-2; d_gene: -; CDR3nt: TGTGCCAGCAGCCCCGAATCCCTACCGACGCAGTATTTT; CDR3aa: CASSPESLPTQYF
j_gene: TRBJ2-3; abundance: once; v_gene: TRBV7-3; d_gene: -; CDR3nt: TGTGCCAGCAGCTTAACGTCGGCCCCAGGGACAGATACGCAGTATTTT; CDR3aa: CASSLTSAPGTDTQYF
j_gene: TRBJ2-7; abundance: once; v_gene: TRBV5-1; d_gene: -; CDR3nt: TGCGCCAGCAGCTTGGACCCGGGGTACTACGAGCAGTACTTC; CDR3aa: CASSLDPGYYEQYF
j_gene: TRBJ1-1; abundance: -; v_gene: TRBV6-6; d_gene: TRBD1; CDR3nt: TGTGCCAGCAGTTCGGCCCAGGGGGGTAACACTGAAGCTTTCTTT; CDR3aa: CASSSAQGGNTEAFF
j_gene: TRBJ2-4; abundance: -; v_gene: TRBV18; d_gene: -; CDR3nt: TGTGCCAGCTCACCACGGCGTGAGGGGGGGAACATTCAGTACTTC; CDR3aa: CASSPRREGGNIQYF
j_gene: TRBJ1-4; abundance: -; v_gene: TRBV4-1; d_gene: TRBD1; CDR3nt: TGCGCCAGCAGCCAAGCCCTCTCAGGGGGAACTAATGAAAAACTGTTTTTT; CDR3aa: CASSQALSGGTNEKLFF
j_gene: TRBJ2-6; abundance: -; v_gene: TRBV6-5; d_gene: -; CDR3nt: TGTGCCAGCGCTGAGCTCTCTGGGGCCAACGTCCTGACTTTC; CDR3aa: CASAELSGANVLTF
j_gene: TRBJ2-7; abundance: -; v_gene: TRBV11-1; d_gene: TRBD1; CDR3nt: TGTGCCAGCAGCTTATTAGGACAGGCCATCTCCTACGAGCAGTACTTC; CDR3aa: CASSLLGQAISYEQYF
j_gene: TRBJ2-2; abundance: once; v_gene: TRBV5-1; d_gene: -; CDR3nt: TGCGCCAGCAGCTTCACGGACAGTTCGAACACCGGGGAGCTGTTTTTT; CDR3aa: CASSFTDSSNTGELFF
j_gene: TRBJ2-5; abundance: -; v_gene: TRBV7-3; d_gene: -; CDR3nt: TGTGCCAGCAGCCCCACTAAGTGGGAGACCCAGTACTTC; CDR3aa: CASSPTKWETQYF
j_gene: TRBJ1-2; abundance: -; v_gene: TRBV18; d_gene: TRBD1; CDR3nt: TGTGCCAGCTCACGAGTCGAGGGACAGAAAAAAAACTATGGCTACACCTTC; CDR3aa: CASSRVEGQKKNYGYTF
j_gene: TRBJ1-1; abundance: -; v_gene: TRBV7-2; d_gene: -; CDR3nt: TGTGCCAGCAGCCACGGAGGGGACACTGAAGCTTTCTTT; CDR3aa: CASSHGGDTEAFF
j_gene: TRBJ2-2; abundance: -; v_gene: TRBV4-3; d_gene: -; CDR3nt: TGCGCCAGCAGCCATGACGGGACTCCCAACACCGGGGAGCTGTTTTTT; CDR3aa: CASSHDGTPNTGELFF
j_gene: TRBJ1-2; abundance: -; v_gene: TRBV4-3; d_gene: -; CDR3nt: TGCGCCAGCAGCCAAGAGTTTAATACTATGGATGGCTACACCTTC; CDR3aa: CASSQEFNTMDGYTF
j_gene: TRBJ2-7; abundance: -; v_gene: TRBV30; d_gene: TRBD2; CDR3nt: TGTGCCTGGAGTAATAGCGGGGGGAACGAGCAGTACTTC; CDR3aa: CAWSNSGGNEQYF
j_gene: TRBJ1-1; abundance: -; v_gene: TRBV13; d_gene: TRBD1; CDR3nt: TGTGCCAGCAGCTTACCCCCCTCGGGACAGATGAACACTGAAGCTTTCTTT; CDR3aa: CASSLPPSGQMNTEAFF
j_gene: TRBJ1-2; abundance: -; v_gene: TRBV15; d_gene: -; CDR3nt: TGTGCCACCAGCAGAGATCGGGCAGGGAAAGGCTACACCTTC; CDR3aa: CATSRDRAGKGYTF
j_gene: TRBJ2-7; abundance: -; v_gene: TRBV29-1; d_gene: -; CDR3nt: TGCAGCGTTGAAGTTGGTTGGAGCGAGCAGTACTTC; CDR3aa: CSVEVGWSEQYF
j_gene: TRBJ1-6; abundance: once; v_gene: TRBV9; d_gene: TRBD1; CDR3nt: TGTGCCAGCAGCGTAGGGACAGGCATTTATAATTCACCCCTCCACTTT; CDR3aa: CASSVGTGIYNSPLHF
j_gene: TRBJ2-3; abundance: -; v_gene: TRBV18; d_gene: TRBD1; CDR3nt: TGTGCCAGCTCACCCCGGGACAGTTTCACAGATACGCAGTATTTT; CDR3aa: CASSPRDSFTDTQYF
j_gene: TRBJ2-7; abundance: -; v_gene: TRBV5-6; d_gene: TRBD1; CDR3nt: TGTGCCAGCAGCGCTGGACAGGACTACGAGCAGTACTTC; CDR3aa: CASSAGQDYEQYF
j_gene: TRBJ1-2; abundance: -; v_gene: TRBV9; d_gene: TRBD1; CDR3nt: TGTGCCAGCAGCCTAGGTCAGGGGGAAGGAGGCTACACCTTC; CDR3aa: CASSLGQGEGGYTF
j_gene: TRBJ1-1; abundance: once; v_gene: TRBV11-3; d_gene: TRBD1; CDR3nt: TGTGCCAGCAGCACCCGGGACAGTCCCACTGAAGCTTTCTTT; CDR3aa: CASSTRDSPTEAFF
j_gene: TRBJ1-2; abundance: -; v_gene: TRBV7-3; d_gene: -; CDR3nt: TGTGCCAGCAGCTTAGTGGGGAGAGGCTACACCTTC; CDR3aa: CASSLVGRGYTF
j_gene: TRBJ1-1; abundance: -; v_gene: TRBV9; d_gene: TRBD1; CDR3nt: TGTGCCAGCAGCGCTACAGGGGGCCGGACTGAAGCTTTCTTT; CDR3aa: CASSATGGRTEAFF